The clone carrying this T cell receptor beta chain was observed a few times. Antigen: not known. With 0 bases clipped from V and 5 bases from J, the junction kept 3 bases outside the gene matches. This CDR3 region has 15 residues. Germline loops: CDR1 SGHNT, CDR2 YYREEE (reference sequence). Here immunoSEQ multiplex PCR was the method, and the copy in TCRdb shows in-frame clones only, minus some. Altogether approximately 130,000 clones are present, 84% being singletons, with the ten largest covering around 3%. This sample was taken from a study of cytotoxic CD8 clonotypes in ibrutinib-treated CLL. Findings of the study overall: Baseline levels of clonality went above those of age-matched healthy donors and moved with circulating CD8+ T-cell counts.

The chain uses TRBV5-4 and TRBJ2-5; 11 bases match TRBD2. The input for sequencing was PBMCs, taken after 24 months of ibrutinib treatment. This sequence was found in a human donor with chronic lymphocytic leukemia. CDR3 sequence (DNA): TGTGCCAGCAGCTTGGTATCTAGCGGGGGGGAGACCCAGTACTTC. Encoded protein: CASSLVSSGGETQYF.